This is a list of T cell receptor beta chains from one sample in a study of OX40 agonist ivuxolimab in advanced cancers. The repertoire was sequenced with immunoSEQ multiplex PCR; TCRdb's copy has only in-frame clones and lacks some. Among tens of thousands of clones listed, approximately 84% were seen once. This sample comprised CD4+ or CD8+ T cells sorted from blood, obtained in a trial of the OX40 agonist ivuxolimab. These receptors originate from an adult with an advanced solid tumor such as melanoma, head and neck, liver or kidney cancer. CDR3s include the opening cysteine and the closing phenylalanine or tryptophan. A D gene is named only where the DNA matches it firmly. A row's size may be missing; if present it is once, few, many or a size class.

TRBJ2-7 | . | once | TRBV5-1 | TGCGCCAGCAGCCTGAATTTCTACGAGCAGTACTTC | CASSLNFYEQYF
TRBJ1-1 | TRBD1 | . | TRBV6-4 | TGTGCCAGCAGAACCCTATTTGACAGGGGCACTGAAGCTTTCTTT | CASRTLFDRGTEAFF
TRBJ1-1 | . | . | TRBV29-1 | TGCAGCGCCGGCGCAGGGACTGAAGCTTTCTTT | CSAGAGTEAFF
TRBJ2-1 | TRBD1 | . | TRBV9 | TGTGCCAGCAGCGCCAGGGACAGGCAGGATGAGCAGTTCTTC | CASSARDRQDEQFF
TRBJ2-5 | TRBD1 | few | TRBV2 | TGTGCCAGCAGTGACCGGGACAGTGGGCGGGAGACCCAGTACTTC | CASSDRDSGRETQYF
TRBJ2-1 | . | once | TRBV7-9 | TGTGCCAGCAGCTTAGACGGGAGCTCCTACAATGAGCAGTTCTTC | CASSLDGSSYNEQFF
TRBJ2-7 | TRBD1 | . | TRBV28 | TGTGCCAGCAACCCTTTGGACAGGGACGAGCAGTACTTC | CASNPLDRDEQYF
TRBJ2-7 | . | few | TRBV28 | TGTGCCAGCACCCTTCCGACAGGAAGTGGCTACGAGCAGTACTTC | CASTLPTGSGYEQYF
TRBJ2-2 | . | . | TRBV27 | TGTGCCAGCAGTCAGATGGGGGACCCCGGGGAGCTGTTTTTT | CASSQMGDPGELFF
TRBJ1-2 | . | few | TRBV5-1 | TGCGCCAGCAGCTTAGACACAGGCAACTATGGCTACACCTTC | CASSLDTGNYGYTF
TRBJ2-3 | TRBD1 | . | TRBV28 | TGTGCCAGCAGTTCTCAGGAGGGCAGGGGGCGACGTGTAGATACGCAGTATTTT | CASSSQEGRGRRVDTQYF
TRBJ2-1 | TRBD1 | large | TRBV27 | TGTGCCAGCAGTTTATCGGCCAGGGGGCGGAATGAGCAGTTCTTC | CASSLSARGRNEQFF
TRBJ1-1 | . | . | TRBV4-1 | TGCGCCAGCAGCCGCACTGGACAGTTCCGGACTGAAGCTTTCTTT | CASSRTGQFRTEAFF
TRBJ1-3 | . | . | TRBV7-8 | TGTGCCAGCAGCCCAGGCGGCAGCCGAACGCCCCTATCTGGAAACACCATATATTTT | CASSPGGSRTPLSGNTIYF
TRBJ1-5 | TRBD1 | . | TRBV11-2 | TGTGCCAGCAGCATTGGACAGGGGGATCAGCCCCAGCATTTT | CASSIGQGDQPQHF
TRBJ2-5 | . | . | TRBV13 | TGTGCCAGCAGCTTACAGGTCCGACAAGAGACCCAGTACTTC | CASSLQVRQETQYF
TRBJ2-2 | . | . | TRBV6-5 | TGTGCCAGCAGTTTGCGACTTAACACCGGGGAGCTGTTTTTT | CASSLRLNTGELFF
TRBJ1-5 | TRBD1 | . | TRBV4-3 | TGCGCCAGCAGCCAAGGGACAGGGATAAGCAATCAGCCCCAGCATTTT | CASSQGTGISNQPQHF
TRBJ2-1 | . | . | TRBV9 | TGTGCCAGCAGCGTCGGGACGGTCTACAATGAGCAGTTCTTC | CASSVGTVYNEQFF
TRBJ1-1 | . | . | TRBV2 | TGTGCCAGCAGCTTAGGTCGAGGAGATGGCACTGAAGCTTTCTTT | CASSLGRGDGTEAFF